A single sample gave rise to the 12 T cell receptor beta chains below, sequenced in a study of cytomegalovirus exposure and HLA in healthy donors. Primers included in the PCR were 60 Vbeta and 13 Jbeta primers. Method: immunoSEQ multiplex PCR; TCRdb's copy keeps in-frame clones and lacks some. Of some 81,000 clones listed, 65% to 80% are singletons. Sequencing was performed on PBMCs. The receptors originated from a woman aged 40 to 50 in good health and CMV-seropositive.

The rearrangement links TRBV6-5 to TRBJ2-2, with 7 bases aligning to TRBD1. Germline CDR1 is MNHEY and CDR2 is SVGAGI. This CDR3 contains 16 residues. Germline trimming cut 3 bases from V and 4 bases from J; bases unmatched to any gene: 8. CDR3 coding DNA: TGTGCCAGCAGTTATCACGACAGGGTTCGCACCGGGGAGCTGTTTTTT. Protein sequence: CASSYHDRVRTGELFF.

The rearrangement links TRBV27 to TRBJ1-4, with D perhaps TRBD1 (5 bases). V lost 6 bases and J 5 bases, leaving 10 bases between the germline ends. Germline assignment: CDR1 MNHEY and CDR2 SMNVEV (reference sequence). The CDR3 loop spans 13 amino acids. The CDR3 here is CASSQSGNEKLFF. The CDR3 DNA reads as TGTGCCAGCAGCCAGTCAGGGAATGAAAAACTGTTTTTT.

CDR3 nucleotide sequence: TGCGCCAGCAGCACGACGACAGGACCGGGAGGCTACACCTTC. It specifies CASSTTTGPGGYTF. V gene TRBV5-1 combines with J gene TRBJ1-2; TRBD1 is a possible D gene (6 bases). Germline V gives CDR1 SGHRS, CDR2 YFSETQ. CDR3 length equals 14 residues. The V gene lost 4 bases and the J gene lost 8 bases, with 18 bases spanning the gap. Drawing the rest from reference TRBV5-1 and TRBJ1-2, the complete variable domain is KAGVTQTPRYLIKTRGQQVTLSCSPISGHRSVSWYQQTPGQGLQFLFEYFSETQRNKGNFPGRFSGRQFSNSRSEMNVSTLELGDSALYLCASSTTTGPGGYTFGSGTRLTVV.

V gene TRBV5-1 combines with J gene TRBJ2-1, with a possible D match to TRBD2 (6 bases). The V end was cut by 4 bases, the J end by 7 bases, with 21 bases between. There are 16 residues in the CDR3. The V gene's germline CDR1 is SGHRS and CDR2 YFSETQ. The CDR3 region has the DNA TGCGCCAGCAGCGTCCCGAGCGGGTACCAGGCTAATGAGCAGTTCTTC. As protein: CASSVPSGYQANEQFF.

This clone was seen a single time. The chain has TRBV19 and TRBJ2-5; no clear D gene. Germline CDR1 is LNHDA and CDR2 is SQIVND (reference sequence). The CDR3 runs 13 residues. The germline V and J ends were trimmed by 3 bases and 4 bases, with 9 bases remaining between them. The CDR3 reads CASSIRMGETQYF. CDR3 DNA: TGTGCCAGTAGTATCAGGATGGGAGAGACCCAGTACTTC.

This sequence joins TRBV7-6 and TRBJ2-1, with 12 bases matching TRBD1. The V gene end was trimmed by 4 bases and the J gene end by 8 bases; junction bases not matched to a gene: 12. CDR1 SGHVS and CDR2 FNYEAQ come from the germline V gene. The length of the CDR3 is 17 residues. The CDR3 sequence is CASSSRSPGQGADEQFF. In nucleotides, the CDR3 is TGTGCCAGCAGCTCTCGATCCCCGGGACAGGGGGCGGATGAGCAGTTCTTC.

This sequence joins TRBV6-1 and TRBJ1-1, with 8 bases that match TRBD1. This CDR3 has 18 amino acids. Germline lookup yields CDR1 MNHNS and CDR2 SASEGT. V lost 2 bases, J lost 4 bases, and 15 bases stayed unmatched. CDR3 protein: CASSERQGAGGSSTEAFF. The CDR3 DNA follows: TGTGCCAGCAGTGAAAGGCAGGGGGCCGGAGGGAGTAGCACTGAAGCTTTCTTT.

The V and J genes are TRBV5-4 and TRBJ1-2, with 8 nucleotides matching TRBD1. J was trimmed by 0 bases and V by 4 bases; bases with no gene match: 2. The CDR3 has 14 amino acids. From germline, CDR1 is SGHNT and CDR2 YYREEE (reference sequence). The CDR3 DNA follows: TGTGCCAGCAGCCCGGACAGGGCTAACTATGGCTACACCTTC. Its translation: CASSPDRANYGYTF.

This rearrangement joins TRBV29-1 to TRBJ2-4; 8 bases line up with TRBD1. Germline V gene data show CDR1 as SQVTM and CDR2 as ANQGSEA. Trimming removed 4 bases from V and 1 base from J; junction bases left unmatched: 12. This CDR3 has 17 amino acids. The CDR3 nucleotides are TGCAGCGTTGGAGGACAGGGAGACGGTGAGGCCAAAAACATTCAGTACTTC. It encodes CSVGGQGDGEAKNIQYF.

This chain links TRBV7-9 with TRBJ1-1; D may be TRBD1 (5 bases). Looked up from germline, CDR1 is SEHNR and CDR2 is FQNEAQ (reference sequence). V shed 7 bases and J shed 1 base, with 13 bases lying between them. CDR3 size: 14 residues. In DNA, the CDR3 is TGTGCCAGCATCCTAGGCGGGGGGAACACTGAAGCTTTCTTT. Its translation: CASILGGGNTEAFF.

This clone appeared once. The chain is built from TRBV19 and TRBJ1-1; 7 nucleotides match TRBD1. With 5 bases clipped from V and 4 bases from J, the junction kept 10 bases outside the gene matches. Germline V gene data show CDR1 as LNHDA and CDR2 as SQIVND (reference sequence). CDR3 length equals 15 residues. The DNA for the CDR3 is TGTGCCAGTAGTGTGGGACAGCCTGGGGGCACTGAAGCTTTCTTT. This sequence encodes CASSVGQPGGTEAFF.

The genes are TRBV6-5 and TRBJ2-2, with D unresolved. There are 14 residues in the CDR3. Germline V gives CDR1 MNHEY, CDR2 SVGAGI. Trimming left V 2 bases short and J 3 bases short, with 7 bases between. CDR3 sequence: CASSYRSYTGELFF. In DNA form, the CDR3 reads TGTGCCAGCAGTTACAGGAGCTACACCGGGGAGCTGTTTTTT.